Listed below are T cell receptor beta chains from one sample, sequenced in a study of shared clonotypes between healthy human individuals. Sequencing used immunoSEQ multiplex PCR; TCRdb keeps in-frame clones, though not all of them. The sample has about 2,100,000 clones, approximately 94% seen once. The sample was naive CD8+ T cells from PBMCs. The receptor source for this set is a man between 18 and 29 years old in good health. Some clones in this sample may be carry-over from other donors' samples. Each CDR3 is given with its conserved first and last residue. D genes are given only for firm matches. The size of a clone is reported for some rows only, either as once, few or many, or as a class for expanded clones.

TRBJ2-1	.	TRBD1	TRBV29-1	TGCAGCGTGGACGACAGGGGGGTTAGGTACAATGAGCAGTTCTTC	CSVDDRGVRYNEQFF
TRBJ1-1	.	TRBD1	TRBV5-4	TGTGCCAGCAGCGAGTTTCTGGGACAGGGGAACACTGAAGCTTTCTTT	CASSEFLGQGNTEAFF
TRBJ1-2	.	.	TRBV28	TGTGCCAGCAGTCTAGGTCGTGGGTCAGGGGCCTATGGCTACACCTTC	CASSLGRGSGAYGYTF
TRBJ2-5	.	TRBD1	TRBV7-9	TGTGCCAGCAGCTCCCGGGACAGGGAGCAAGAGACCCAGTACTTC	CASSSRDREQETQYF
TRBJ2-7	.	TRBD1	TRBV13	TGTGCCAGCAGCTTCCCGGGACAGAACGTCTACGAGCAGTACTTC	CASSFPGQNVYEQYF
TRBJ2-1	.	TRBD2	TRBV27	TGTGCCAGCAGGGAAGGGGGACTAGCGGGACCCAATGAGCAGTTCTTC	CASREGGLAGPNEQFF
TRBJ2-7	once	.	TRBV21-1	TGTGCCAGCAGCAAACTAGCTGGACTTCTACTTAACAATGGCGAGCAGTACTTC	CASSKLAGLLLNNGEQYF
TRBJ2-7	.	.	TRBV9	TGTGCCAGCAGCGTAGGGAGCTACGGGGAGCAGTACTTC	CASSVGSYGEQYF
TRBJ2-3	once	TRBD2	TRBV11-2	TGTGCCAGCAGGCCAGCGGGAGGGTCTACAGATACGCAGTATTTT	CASRPAGGSTDTQYF
TRBJ2-3	.	TRBD2	TRBV4-1	TGCGCCAGCAGCCTTAGCGGGAGAGAGACAGATACGCAGTATTTT	CASSLSGRETDTQYF
TRBJ2-1	.	.	TRBV6-5	TGTGCCAGCAGCCCACCCTACAATGAGCAGTTCTTC	CASSPPYNEQFF
TRBJ2-1	once	.	TRBV28	TGTGCCAGCAGTTTGGGGCCAGGGGAGCAGTTCTTC	CASSLGPGEQFF
TRBJ2-5	.	.	TRBV7-9	TGTGCCAGCAGCTTAGTTCTCGCCGCCGAGACCCAGTACTTC	CASSLVLAAETQYF
TRBJ2-7	.	.	TRBV11-2	TGTGCCAGCAGCTTAGATAGCTCCTACGAGCAGTACTTC	CASSLDSSYEQYF
TRBJ1-1	few	.	TRBV27	TGTGCCAGCAGTTTACAGGGCGTTGTGGACACTGAAGCTTTCTTT	CASSLQGVVDTEAFF
TRBJ2-3	.	.	TRBV30	TGTGCCTGGAGTTTGGTTAGCGGCACAGATACGCAGTATTTT	CAWSLVSGTDTQYF
TRBJ2-1	.	TRBD2	TRBV6-5	TGTGCCAGCAGTTACTTTTGGCTAGCGGGTGTTAATGAGCAGTTCTTC	CASSYFWLAGVNEQFF
TRBJ2-1	.	.	TRBV9	TGTGCCAGCAGCGTAGATTTAAGCTCCTACAATGAGCAGTTCTTC	CASSVDLSSYNEQFF
TRBJ1-1	.	.	TRBV29-1	TGCAGCGTTGGTGGCCCGAACACTGAAGCTTTCTTT	CSVGGPNTEAFF
TRBJ2-4	.	TRBD2	TRBV11-2	TGTGCCAGCAGCTTAGACGGGACTAGCGGGAGGGGGGCCAAAAACATTCAGTACTTC	CASSLDGTSGRGAKNIQYF
TRBJ2-1	.	TRBD2	TRBV27	TGTGCCAGCAGTCCCAGCGGGACTTACAATGAGCAGTTCTTC	CASSPSGTYNEQFF
TRBJ1-5	.	.	TRBV9	TGTGCCAGCAGCAACACAGGAGGACTCAATCAGCCCCAGCATTTT	CASSNTGGLNQPQHF